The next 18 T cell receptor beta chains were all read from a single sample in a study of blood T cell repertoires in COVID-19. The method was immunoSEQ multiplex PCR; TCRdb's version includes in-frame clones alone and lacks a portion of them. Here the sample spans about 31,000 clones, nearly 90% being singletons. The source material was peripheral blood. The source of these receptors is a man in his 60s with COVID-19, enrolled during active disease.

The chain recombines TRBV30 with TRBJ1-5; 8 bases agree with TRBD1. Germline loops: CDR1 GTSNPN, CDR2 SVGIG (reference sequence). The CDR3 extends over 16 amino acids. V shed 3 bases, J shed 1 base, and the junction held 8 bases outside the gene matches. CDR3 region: CAWRVEDRGSNQPQHF. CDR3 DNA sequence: TGTGCCTGGAGGGTGGAAGACAGGGGCAGCAATCAGCCCCAGCATTTT.

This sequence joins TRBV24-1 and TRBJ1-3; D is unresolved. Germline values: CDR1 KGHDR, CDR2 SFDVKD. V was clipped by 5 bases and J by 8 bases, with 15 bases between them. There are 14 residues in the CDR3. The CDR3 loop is CATSGDVKLHTIYF. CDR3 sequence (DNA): TGTGCCACCAGTGGTGATGTCAAACTACACACCATATATTTT.

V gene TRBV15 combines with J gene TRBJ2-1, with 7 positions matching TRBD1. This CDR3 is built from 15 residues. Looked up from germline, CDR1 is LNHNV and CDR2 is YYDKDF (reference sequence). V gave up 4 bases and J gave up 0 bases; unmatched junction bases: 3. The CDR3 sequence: CATSIGTDSYNEQFF. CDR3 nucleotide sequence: TGTGCCACCAGCATTGGGACAGACTCCTACAATGAGCAGTTCTTC.

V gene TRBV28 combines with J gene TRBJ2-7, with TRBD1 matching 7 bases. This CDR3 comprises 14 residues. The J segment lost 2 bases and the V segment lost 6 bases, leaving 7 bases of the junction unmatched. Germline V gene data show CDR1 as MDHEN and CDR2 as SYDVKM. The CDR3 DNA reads TGTGCCAGCAGGGTCGGACAGGCCGCCTACGAGCAGTACTTC. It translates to CASRVGQAAYEQYF.

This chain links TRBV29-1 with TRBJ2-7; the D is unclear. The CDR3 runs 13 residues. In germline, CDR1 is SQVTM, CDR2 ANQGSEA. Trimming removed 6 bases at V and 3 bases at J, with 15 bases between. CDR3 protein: CSVIDTFRYEQYF. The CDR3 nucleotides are TGCAGCGTCATAGACACGTTCCGCTACGAGCAGTACTTC.

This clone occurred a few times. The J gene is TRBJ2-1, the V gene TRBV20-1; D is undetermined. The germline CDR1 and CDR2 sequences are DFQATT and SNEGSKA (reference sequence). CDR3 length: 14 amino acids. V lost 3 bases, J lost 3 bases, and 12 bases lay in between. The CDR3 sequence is CSASLGGNYNEQFF. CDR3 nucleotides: TGCAGTGCTAGTCTCGGCGGCAACTACAATGAGCAGTTCTTC.

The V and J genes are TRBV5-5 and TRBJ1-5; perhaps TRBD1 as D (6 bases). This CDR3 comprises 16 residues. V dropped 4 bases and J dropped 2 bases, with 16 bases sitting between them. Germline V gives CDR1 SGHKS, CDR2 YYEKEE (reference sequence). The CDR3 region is CASSPRGAAGNQPQHF. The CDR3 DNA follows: TGTGCCAGCAGCCCGCGGGGGGCAGCCGGCAATCAGCCCCAGCATTTT.

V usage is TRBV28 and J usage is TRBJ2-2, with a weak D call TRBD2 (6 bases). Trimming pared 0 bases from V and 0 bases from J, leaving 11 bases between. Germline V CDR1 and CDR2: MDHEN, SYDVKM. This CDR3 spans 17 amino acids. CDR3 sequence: CASSLWEGRTNTGELFF. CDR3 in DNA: TGTGCCAGCAGTTTATGGGAGGGCAGGACGAACACCGGGGAGCTGTTTTTT.

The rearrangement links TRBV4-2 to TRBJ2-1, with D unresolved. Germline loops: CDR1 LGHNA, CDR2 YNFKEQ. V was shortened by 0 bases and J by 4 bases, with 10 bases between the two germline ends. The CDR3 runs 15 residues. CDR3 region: CASSQESAAYNEQFF. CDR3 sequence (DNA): TGTGCCAGCAGCCAAGAATCGGCGGCTTACAATGAGCAGTTCTTC.

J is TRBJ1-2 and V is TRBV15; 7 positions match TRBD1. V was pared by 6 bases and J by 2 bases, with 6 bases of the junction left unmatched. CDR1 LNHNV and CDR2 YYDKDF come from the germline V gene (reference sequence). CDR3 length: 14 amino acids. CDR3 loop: CATSRDRVNYGYTF. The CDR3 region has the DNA TGTGCCACCAGTAGGGACAGAGTGAACTATGGCTACACCTTC.

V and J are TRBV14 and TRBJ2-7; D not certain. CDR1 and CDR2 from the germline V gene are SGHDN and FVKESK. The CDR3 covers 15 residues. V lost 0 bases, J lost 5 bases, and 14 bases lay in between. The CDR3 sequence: CASSQEWYAADEQYF. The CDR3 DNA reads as TGTGCCAGCAGCCAAGAATGGTACGCGGCCGACGAGCAGTACTTC.

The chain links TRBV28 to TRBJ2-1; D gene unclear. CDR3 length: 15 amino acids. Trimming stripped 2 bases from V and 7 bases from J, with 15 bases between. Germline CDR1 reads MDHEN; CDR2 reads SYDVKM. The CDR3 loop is CASSLLYRSRNEQFF. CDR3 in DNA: TGTGCCAGCAGTTTACTGTATCGGAGTCGGAATGAGCAGTTCTTC.

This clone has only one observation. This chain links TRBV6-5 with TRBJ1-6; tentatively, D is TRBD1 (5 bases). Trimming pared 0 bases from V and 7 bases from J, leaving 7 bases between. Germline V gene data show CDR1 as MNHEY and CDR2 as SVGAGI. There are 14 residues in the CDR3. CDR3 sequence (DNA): TGTGCCAGCAGTTACTCGGGGCGGAATTCACCCCTCCACTTT. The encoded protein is CASSYSGRNSPLHF.

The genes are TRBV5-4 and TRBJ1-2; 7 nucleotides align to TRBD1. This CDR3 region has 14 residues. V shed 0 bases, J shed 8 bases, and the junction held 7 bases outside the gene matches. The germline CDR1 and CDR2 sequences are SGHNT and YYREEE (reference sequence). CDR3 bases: TGTGCCAGCAGCTTGGCCCTGCAGGGGGTCGGCTACACCTTC. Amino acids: CASSLALQGVGYTF.

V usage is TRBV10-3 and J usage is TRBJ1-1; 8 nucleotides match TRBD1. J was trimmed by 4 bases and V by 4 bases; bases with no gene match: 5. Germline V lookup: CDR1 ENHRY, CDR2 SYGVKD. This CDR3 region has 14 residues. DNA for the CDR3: TGTGCCATCAGTGCTCAGGGGGCGAGCACTGAAGCTTTCTTT. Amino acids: CAISAQGASTEAFF.

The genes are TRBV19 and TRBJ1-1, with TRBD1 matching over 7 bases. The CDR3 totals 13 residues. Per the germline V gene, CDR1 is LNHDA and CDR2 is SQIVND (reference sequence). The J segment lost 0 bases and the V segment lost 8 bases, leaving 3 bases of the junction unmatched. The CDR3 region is CASEGQLNTEAFF. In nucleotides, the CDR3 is TGTGCCAGTGAGGGACAGTTGAACACTGAAGCTTTCTTT.

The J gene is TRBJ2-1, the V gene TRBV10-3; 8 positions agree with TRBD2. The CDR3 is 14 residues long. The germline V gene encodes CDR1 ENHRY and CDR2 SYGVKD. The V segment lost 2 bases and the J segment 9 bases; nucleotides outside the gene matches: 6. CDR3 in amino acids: CAISEAPSGLEQFF. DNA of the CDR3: TGTGCCATCAGTGAGGCTCCTAGCGGGCTTGAGCAGTTCTTC.

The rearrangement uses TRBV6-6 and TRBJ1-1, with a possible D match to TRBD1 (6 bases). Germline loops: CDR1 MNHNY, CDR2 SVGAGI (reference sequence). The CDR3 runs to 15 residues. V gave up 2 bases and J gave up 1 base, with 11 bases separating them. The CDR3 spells CASSYGGGRNTEAFF. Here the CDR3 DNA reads TGTGCCAGCAGTTACGGCGGGGGCAGGAACACTGAAGCTTTCTTT.